This TCR beta chain was found in a study of blood T cell repertoires in COVID-19. Study background: Researchers got acute and convalescent COVID-19 samples from the United States, Italy and Spain. T cells, B-cell-depleted T cells, or PBMCs provided the cDNA or gDNA that served as material.

Recovered Cohort 3 donors showed two negative PCRs, clearance, or symptom resolution. CDR1 and CDR2 (germline): LGHNA, YNFKEQ. The CDR3 is 14 amino acids. Trimming stripped 8 bases from V and 4 bases from J, with 14 bases between. How the authors handled the data: The assay estimated nucleated cells by amplifying reference gene primers. The data were produced by immunoSEQ multiplex PCR, yet TCRdb's version contains in-frame clones alone and is incomplete. V, J and clone size reflect that table, while D and trimming were determined from the DNA. The sample lists 200,000 to 250,000 clones; roughly 79% were seen once.

The sequence was collected from a man aged 40-50 years who had recovered from COVID-19. Sequencing was carried out using PBMCs or T cells enriched from blood (not recorded which). V usage is TRBV4-2 and J usage is TRBJ1-4; no clear D. CDR3 sequence (DNA): TGTGCCAGCTGCCTACCCGGGAGTAATGAAAAACTGTTTTTT. It specifies CASCLPGSNEKLFF.